This entry is about one T cell receptor beta chain. Antigen unknown. The data stem from a study of shared clonotypes between healthy human individuals. Sorted subsets were amplified in replicate PCRs using approximately 200 ng DNA, 30,000 to 35,000 T cell genomes. Method: immunoSEQ multiplex PCR; TCRdb's copy keeps in-frame clones and lacks some. The sample lists 850,000 to 1,200,000 clones, around 76% occurring once. Division of CD4+ cells produced a CD45RA+ naive subset and a CD45RA-negative memory subset. The germline V gene encodes CDR1 GTSNPN and CDR2 SVGIG (reference sequence). The V end was cut by 5 bases, the J end by 12 bases, with 20 bases between. The length of the CDR3 is 12 residues. The study's findings and limits: The sharing of 4.5% to 5.5% of naive CD4 clonotypes was seen across a few donors. Relative to memory subsets, naive subsets generally showed larger estimated richness.

This chain joins TRBV30 and TRBJ2-7; D uncertain. The sequence was obtained from a man aged 18 to 30 in good health. What was sequenced was memory CD4+ T cells sorted from blood. Documented subset: CD45RA-negative fraction. The CDR3 region has the DNA TGTGCCTGGTCCCCCGAGCGCCCCGCGGCGTACTTC. It encodes CAWSPERPAAYF.